The rows below give T cell receptor beta chains drawn from one sample of a study of blood T cells in healthy people across ages. TCRdb ran MiXCR on the 5' RACE reads and lists one entry per CDR3 protein. The sample has fewer than 1,000,000 distinct CDR3 sequences; about 42% are singletons. Material for sequencing was blood. The receptors shown here come from a man older than 75 in good health. The CDR3 runs from the conserved cysteine through the conserved F or W. Each record gives: J gene, D gene, clone size, V gene, CDR3 DNA, CDR3 protein. A D gene is named only where the DNA matches it firmly. Not every row has a clone size; where given, it reads once, few, many or a size class.

>TRBJ2-5|NA|NA|TRBV21-1
TGTGCCAGCAGCAAACAACAGACCCAGTACTTC
CASSKQQTQYF
>TRBJ2-1|NA|few|TRBV7-8
TGTGCCAGCAGCTTAGCCGGCGAGCGGTACTCCTACAATGAGCAGTTCTTC
CASSLAGERYSYNEQFF
>TRBJ2-3|NA|NA|TRBV9
TGTGCCAGCAGCGTAGTAGCGGACGGCACAGATACGCAGTATTTT
CASSVVADGTDTQYF
>TRBJ2-3|NA|NA|TRBV20-1
TGCAGTGCTCTCTCCGCCCAGGGGTCAGATACGCAGTATTTT
CSALSAQGSDTQYF
>TRBJ2-1|TRBD2|NA|TRBV11-2
TGTGCCAGTACAGACGGGGGGTACAATGAGCAGTTCTTC
CASTDGGYNEQFF
>TRBJ2-7|NA|few|TRBV9
TGTGCCAGCAGCGTACGGGACTTTTCCTACGAGCAGTACTTC
CASSVRDFSYEQYF
>TRBJ1-1|NA|NA|TRBV7-8
TGTGCCAGCAGCTCACTTGGGCAGGGCCTCACTGGAGCTTTCTTT
CASSSLGQGLTGAFF
>TRBJ2-7|TRBD2|few|TRBV12-3/TRBV12-4
TGTGCCAGCAGTCTTTCCGGGACTAGCGGGAGGTACGAGCAGTACTTC
CASSLSGTSGRYEQYF
>TRBJ2-6|TRBD1|NA|TRBV29-1
TGCAGCGTTCTGCAGGGGGCGAGCTCTGGGGCCAACGTCCTGACTTTC
CSVLQGASSGANVLTF
>TRBJ2-3|NA|NA|TRBV12-3/TRBV12-4
TGTGCCAGCAGTTTAAGCAGCGAGGCCCCAGATACGCAGTATTTT
CASSLSSEAPDTQYF
>TRBJ2-5|TRBD1|NA|TRBV9
TGTGCCAGCAGCGTAGTAGCAGGGGGATCTGAGACCCAGTACTTC
CASSVVAGGSETQYF
>TRBJ2-1|NA|once|TRBV15
TGTGCCACCAGCAGAGCCTCCGGGGGTTGGGGAGGCAATGAGCAGTTCTTC
CATSRASGGWGGNEQFF
>TRBJ2-3|TRBD2|many|TRBV25-1
TGTGCCAGCAGTGAATCTGGAGGTTGGGGGACTAGCGGTCCGGGGGACACAGATACGCAGTATTTT
CASSESGGWGTSGPGDTDTQYF
>TRBJ2-5|TRBD2|NA|TRBV7-2
TGTGCCTGCAGCACTGGACTAGCGGGGGACAATGAGCAGTACTTC
CACSTGLAGDNEQYF
>TRBJ2-7|TRBD2|few|TRBV20-1
TGCAGTGCTAGAGATCGACTAGCGGGAGAATTTTACGAGCAGTACTTC
CSARDRLAGEFYEQYF